The rows below give T cell receptor beta chains drawn from one sample of a study of blood T cell repertoires in COVID-19. Profiling relied on immunoSEQ multiplex PCR, and the TCRdb table lists in-frame clones only, not all of them. The sample lists about 130,000 clones, more than 70% occurring once. The sample comprised peripheral blood. These TCRs come from a man aged 50 to 59 with acute or convalescent COVID-19. Both conserved end residues are part of each CDR3. A D gene is named only where the DNA matches it firmly. Expanded clones get a size class; other rows say once, few or many, or leave the size out.

TRBJ1-1,TRBV6-1,.,TRBD1,TGTGCCAGCAGTGAGCGACAGGGGAACACTGAAGCTTTCTTT,CASSERQGNTEAFF
TRBJ1-1,TRBV7-3,.,TRBD1,TGTGCCAGCTCCCGGGACAGTCACACTGAAGCTTTCTTT,CASSRDSHTEAFF
TRBJ1-6,TRBV29-1,.,.,TGCAGCGTTCGGCCCCAAGGGGGGGATTCACCCCTCCACTTT,CSVRPQGGDSPLHF
TRBJ2-7,TRBV10-1,.,.,TGCGCCAGCAGTGTTGGGGGGGCTATCTACGAGCAGTACTTC,CASSVGGAIYEQYF
TRBJ2-1,TRBV7-9,.,TRBD2,TGTGCCAGCAGCTTAACGGTGGCGGGAGAGGATGAGCAGTTCTTC,CASSLTVAGEDEQFF
TRBJ2-7,TRBV6-1,.,.,TGTGCCAGCAGTGAAGGGGCAGGGGATATTTACGAGCAGTACTTC,CASSEGAGDIYEQYF
TRBJ1-5,TRBV12-3/TRBV12-4,.,.,TGTGCCAGCAGTTCGTACAATCAGCCCCAGCATTTT,CASSSYNQPQHF
TRBJ1-2,TRBV6-5,.,.,TGTGCCAGCAGCTCACCTGGGACTAAAGGGGGTGGCTACACCTTC,CASSSPGTKGGGYTF
TRBJ1-1,TRBV7-9,once,.,TGTGCCAGCAGCTTAGCGCGGAGTGAAGCTTTCTTT,CASSLARSEAFF
TRBJ1-4,TRBV6-5,.,TRBD1,TGTGCCAGCCTGAGGGGGCAGAGTGAAAAACTGTTTTTT,CASLRGQSEKLFF
TRBJ1-2,TRBV11-2,.,.,TGTGCCAGCACCTCAGGCCACTATGGCTACACCTTC,CASTSGHYGYTF
TRBJ1-2,TRBV7-2,.,.,TGTGCCAGCAGCTTACGTGAGGGACGCGACAGGGGCTACACCTTC,CASSLREGRDRGYTF
TRBJ2-7,TRBV6-5,.,TRBD1,TGTGCCAGCAGTTCGGGACAGTCCTACGAGCAGTACTTC,CASSSGQSYEQYF
TRBJ2-1,TRBV10-1,.,TRBD1,TGCGCCAGCAGTGAGTATGGGACAGGGGACAGTAATGAGCAGTTCTTC,CASSEYGTGDSNEQFF
TRBJ1-2,TRBV30,.,.,TGTGCCTGGAGTCGCGGTGGTCCTCGGGGTAACTATGGCTACACCTTC,CAWSRGGPRGNYGYTF
TRBJ2-1,TRBV5-1,.,TRBD2,TGCGCCAGCAGCTTGGAGACTAGCGACCCGAGGGGCTCCTACAATGAGCAGTTCTTC,CASSLETSDPRGSYNEQFF
TRBJ1-1,TRBV27,.,.,TGTGCCAGCAGTTTATTAGGGGGGGGGCTGAGGAACACTGAAGCTTTCTTT,CASSLLGGGLRNTEAFF
TRBJ1-2,TRBV6-5,few,TRBD1,TGTGCCAGCAGTTCCAGGACCTGGACAGGCTACGGCTACACCTTC,CASSSRTWTGYGYTF
TRBJ1-1,TRBV30,once,.,TGTGCCTGGAGACGGACAGAACTATCAGAAGCTTTCTTT,CAWRRTELSEAFF
TRBJ2-3,TRBV19,once,.,TGTGCCACCCGGGACTTTCCGAGCACCGGGGATACGCAGTATTTT,CATRDFPSTGDTQYF
TRBJ1-2,TRBV5-6,once,.,TGTGCCAGCAGCTTACCCGGGGGGATCTATGGCTACACCTTC,CASSLPGGIYGYTF
TRBJ1-5,TRBV27,.,.,TGTGCCAGCAGAAGCAGGGGCCCGAATCAGCCCCAGCATTTT,CASRSRGPNQPQHF
TRBJ2-1,TRBV27,.,.,TGTGCCAGCAGTCCTAGACAGCAATACTCCTACAATGAGCAGTTCTTC,CASSPRQQYSYNEQFF
TRBJ2-7,TRBV19,once,TRBD2,TGTGCCAGTAGTATAGGGACTAGCGAGAACGAGCAGTACTTC,CASSIGTSENEQYF
TRBJ2-1,TRBV2,.,TRBD2,TGTGCCAGCAGTGGGACTAGCGGGAGGGTGGGTGAGCAGTTCTTC,CASSGTSGRVGEQFF
TRBJ1-1,TRBV6-5,.,TRBD1,TGTGCCAGCAGGATACAGGGGAATACTGAAGCTTTCTTT,CASRIQGNTEAFF
TRBJ1-1,TRBV3-1/TRBV3-2,.,.,TGTGCCAGCAGCCAAGCTGCCGGCGGCGGGACTGAAGCTTTCTTT,CASSQAAGGGTEAFF
TRBJ1-1,TRBV3-1/TRBV3-2,few,TRBD1,TGTGCCAGCAGACCCGGACAGGGCACTGAAGCTTTCTTT,CASRPGQGTEAFF
TRBJ1-6,TRBV6-4,.,.,TGTGCCAGCAGTGACAGGGGGTCAGATTCACCCCTCCACTTT,CASSDRGSDSPLHF
TRBJ2-7,TRBV29-1,.,.,TGCAGCGTCCTCTGGGAGGATAAGTACGAGCAGTACTTC,CSVLWEDKYEQYF
TRBJ1-1,TRBV4-1,.,.,TGCGCCAGCAGCCAGGATACAGGGAGAAGTGAAGCTTTCTTT,CASSQDTGRSEAFF
TRBJ2-1,TRBV9,.,.,TGTGCCAGCAGCTCTCTCCTCACCCCGGACAGTCCCAATGAGCAGTTCTTC,CASSSLLTPDSPNEQFF
TRBJ2-1,TRBV10-3,.,TRBD2,TGTGCCATCACTTCGGGACTAGCGTTCAATGAGCAGTTCTTC,CAITSGLAFNEQFF
TRBJ1-1,TRBV5-1,.,.,TGCGCCAGCCCAACCGGGCCGGACAGCCGAAAAGAAGCTTTCTTT,CASPTGPDSRKEAFF
TRBJ1-2,TRBV28,.,.,TGTGCCAGCACTCTATCAGGGGAGAACTATGGCTACACCTTC,CASTLSGENYGYTF
TRBJ2-7,TRBV10-3,.,.,TGTGCCGTTAGCTCCAGACCCGGCTCCTACGAGCAGTACTTC,CAVSSRPGSYEQYF
TRBJ2-6,TRBV5-8,.,.,TGTGCCAGCAGCTTACGGGGATCTGGGGCCAACGTCCTGACTTTC,CASSLRGSGANVLTF
TRBJ1-4,TRBV9,.,.,TGTGCCAGCAGCGCCTCAGGGGCAACTAATGAAAAACTGTTTTTT,CASSASGATNEKLFF
TRBJ2-7,TRBV10-1,few,TRBD2,TGCGCCAGCAGTGAGCAGCGCGGGAGGGCCGGCGAGCAGTACTTC,CASSEQRGRAGEQYF
TRBJ1-2,TRBV27,.,.,TGTGCCAGCAGTCCGCTTGGTTTTGGGCAAATCTATGGCTACACCTTC,CASSPLGFGQIYGYTF
TRBJ2-3,TRBV15,few,.,TGTGCCACCAGCAGTCGGACTAGCACAGATACGCAGTATTTT,CATSSRTSTDTQYF
TRBJ2-1,TRBV5-1,.,TRBD2,TGCGCCAGCAGCTTGGTCCTAGCGGGAGGGGATGAGCAGTTCTTC,CASSLVLAGGDEQFF
TRBJ2-2,TRBV4-2,few,.,TGTGCCAGCAGCCAAGATATTTCCAGGGAGGTCGGGGAGCTGTTTTTT,CASSQDISREVGELFF
TRBJ1-1,TRBV5-1,few,.,TGCGCCAGCAGCTTGACAGACGGTTATCGAGCTTTCTTT,CASSLTDGYRAFF
TRBJ2-1,TRBV9,.,.,TGTGCCAGCAGCGTCACCAGAAGTAACGAGCAGTTCTTC,CASSVTRSNEQFF
TRBJ2-3,TRBV18,.,TRBD1,TGTGCCAGCTCCTGGGACAGGTTAACAGATACGCAGTATTTT,CASSWDRLTDTQYF
TRBJ1-4,TRBV19,.,TRBD1,TGTGCCAGTAGTGTGGAAGGACACAGGGGGCCTGAAAAACTGTTTTTT,CASSVEGHRGPEKLFF
TRBJ1-6,TRBV19,.,.,TGTGCCAGTAGTATAGATATAAACAGCAATTCACCCCTCCACTTT,CASSIDINSNSPLHF
TRBJ2-1,TRBV7-2,.,TRBD2,TGTGCCAGCAAAGGGACTAGCGGGAGAGGAGGAAATGAGCAGTTCTTC,CASKGTSGRGGNEQFF
TRBJ1-2,TRBV7-2,.,.,TGTGCCAGCAGCCTGACAGTTGCGTTTGGCTACACCTTC,CASSLTVAFGYTF
TRBJ1-4,TRBV6-2/TRBV6-3,.,.,TGTGCCAGCAGCCTTCCGGTTGAAAAACTGTTTTTT,CASSLPVEKLFF
TRBJ1-2,TRBV5-4,.,.,TGTGCCAGCAGCTTGCTGGCAGGGTCCGCCTATGGCTACACCTTC,CASSLLAGSAYGYTF
TRBJ2-7,TRBV3-1/TRBV3-2,.,TRBD2,TGTGCCAGCAGTCCCTTAGCGGGAGACGGCGACGAGCAGTACTTC,CASSPLAGDGDEQYF
TRBJ2-5,TRBV7-7,.,.,TGTGCTAGCAGTTTGATGACCGGGTCCCAAGAGACCCAGTACTTC,CASSLMTGSQETQYF
TRBJ1-5,TRBV6-6,.,TRBD1,TGTGCCAGCAGACCGGGACAGGCCACTGAACCCCAGCATTTT,CASRPGQATEPQHF
TRBJ2-3,TRBV7-3,.,.,TGTGCCAGCAGCCCGGGGTCCACAGATACGCAGTATTTT,CASSPGSTDTQYF
TRBJ2-7,TRBV27,.,.,TGTGCCAGCAGGACCCCCCGGCAGGGTCCCCCCTACGAGCAGTACTTC,CASRTPRQGPPYEQYF
TRBJ1-6,TRBV2,.,.,TGTGCCAGCGGTACGAGCTCCTATAATTCACCCCTCCACTTT,CASGTSSYNSPLHF